Only a few counts were recorded for the clone carrying this T cell receptor beta chain. MiXCR, run by TCRdb on the 5' RACE reads, gives a single entry per CDR3 protein. There are under 700,000 distinct CDR3 sequences in the sample; less than 20% occur only once, and 17% lies in the top ten. The sample comes from a study of T cells after yellow fever vaccination. Sequencing used PBMCs, obtained about 5 days after the first yellow fever vaccination. The TCR originated in a young man who received the YFV17D yellow fever vaccine.

The CDR3 coding sequence is TGTGCCAGCAGTGAAGCACCAGGGGCCAAGGTGGATACGCAGTATTTT. This translates into CASSEAPGAKVDTQYF. V and J are TRBV6-1 and TRBJ2-3, with D maybe TRBD1 (6 bases). Trimming took off 0 bases at V and 6 bases at J, with 16 bases between the two ends. CDR3 length: 16 amino acids. Looked up from germline, CDR1 is MNHNS and CDR2 is SASEGT.